Below are 6 T cell receptor beta chains sequenced from a single sample in a study of cytomegalovirus exposure and HLA in healthy donors. The PCR ran on 60 Vbeta and 13 Jbeta primers. Repertoires were generated with immunoSEQ multiplex PCR, while TCRdb's copy carries only in-frame clones and drops some. The repertoire holds about 170,000 clones, 75% to 90% seen once, with approximately 2.4% in the top ten. The specimen was PBMCs. The receptors stem from a male donor in good health and CMV-seronegative.

This clone appeared once. The chain carries TRBV12-5 and TRBJ1-1; 9 nucleotides agree with TRBD1. Germline assignment: CDR1 LGHNT and CDR2 FRNRAP. The V and J ends lost 5 bases and 7 bases, in that order; junction bases with no gene match: 8. The CDR3 has 14 residues. CDR3 bases: TGTGCTAGTGGTACAGGGACAGGGAGCGGTGAAGCTTTCTTT. Its translation: CASGTGTGSGEAFF.

The gene calls are TRBV9 and TRBJ1-1; no clear D gene. CDR1 is SGDLS, CDR2 YYNGEE, per germline. There are 15 residues in the CDR3. Trimming took 0 bases from V and 0 from J, leaving 9 bases between them. In DNA form, the CDR3 reads TGTGCCAGCAGCGTAGGGCAGTTGATGAACACTGAAGCTTTCTTT. Translation: CASSVGQLMNTEAFF.

The rearrangement uses TRBV25-1 and TRBJ1-2; a possible D gene is TRBD1 (6 bases). There are 12 residues in the CDR3. Germline lookup yields CDR1 MGHDK and CDR2 SYGVNS. The V and J ends lost 3 bases and 13 bases respectively, with 15 bases between them. The CDR3 DNA is TGTGCCAGCAGTGAGGACAGCCGCCCGGTCACCTTC. Translated, it gives CASSEDSRPVTF.

This chain joins TRBV18 and TRBJ2-1, with TRBD2 identical over 9 bases. This CDR3 has 15 residues. The ends lost 4 bases at V and 2 bases at J; junction bases unmatched: 3. The germline gives CDR1 KGHSH, CDR2 LQKENI. The CDR3 sequence is CASSRIAGAYNEQFF. The CDR3 bases are TGTGCCAGCTCACGAATAGCGGGGGCCTACAATGAGCAGTTCTTC.

The chain joins TRBV29-1 to TRBJ2-3, with 8 bases aligning to TRBD1. The length of the CDR3 is 15 residues. V gave up 3 bases and J gave up 2 bases; unmatched junction bases: 7. Germline CDR1 SQVTM, CDR2 ANQGSEA. The CDR3 region is CSVETPGGHTDTQYF. The CDR3 DNA is TGCAGCGTTGAGACCCCAGGGGGCCACACAGATACGCAGTATTTT.

V usage is TRBV4-3 and J usage is TRBJ1-1; 8 bases align to TRBD1. The V segment lost 4 bases and the J segment 8 bases; nucleotides outside the gene matches: 12. The CDR3 is 15 amino acids. Germline V gene lookup returns CDR1 LGHNA and CDR2 YSLEER. The CDR3 reads CASSRERTGKGEAFF. The DNA for the CDR3 is TGCGCCAGCAGCCGAGAGCGGACAGGGAAGGGGGAAGCTTTCTTT.